This TCR beta chain was retrieved from a study of cytomegalovirus exposure and HLA in healthy donors. Findings of the study overall: In vitro assays verified that three CMV-associated chains recognized CMV antigens specifically. When the data were analyzed later, several of the most significant clusters appeared to be linked to common viral pathogens. Earlier analysis yielded a pattern in which most TCR beta V segments were productive about 87% or about 30% of the time.

Notes on this clone: Its target is unknown.

The PCR contained 60 Vbeta and 13 Jbeta primers. Sequencing used immunoSEQ multiplex PCR; TCRdb keeps in-frame clones, though not all of them. Of fewer than 150,000 clones in the sample, 80% were seen once. Deletions cut 4 bases from V and 7 bases from J, with 20 bases between. This CDR3 has 16 residues. In germline, CDR1 is SGHAT, CDR2 FQNNGV. This clonotype was sampled from a man aged 25-45 years in good health and CMV-seronegative. The sample taken for sequencing was PBMCs. The chain has TRBV11-2 and TRBJ2-1; tentative D call: TRBD2 (6 bases). In nucleotides, the CDR3 is TGTGCCAGCAGCTCCCCCAATACGGGAGTAGAAAATGAGCAGTTCTTC. This codes for CASSSPNTGVENEQFF.